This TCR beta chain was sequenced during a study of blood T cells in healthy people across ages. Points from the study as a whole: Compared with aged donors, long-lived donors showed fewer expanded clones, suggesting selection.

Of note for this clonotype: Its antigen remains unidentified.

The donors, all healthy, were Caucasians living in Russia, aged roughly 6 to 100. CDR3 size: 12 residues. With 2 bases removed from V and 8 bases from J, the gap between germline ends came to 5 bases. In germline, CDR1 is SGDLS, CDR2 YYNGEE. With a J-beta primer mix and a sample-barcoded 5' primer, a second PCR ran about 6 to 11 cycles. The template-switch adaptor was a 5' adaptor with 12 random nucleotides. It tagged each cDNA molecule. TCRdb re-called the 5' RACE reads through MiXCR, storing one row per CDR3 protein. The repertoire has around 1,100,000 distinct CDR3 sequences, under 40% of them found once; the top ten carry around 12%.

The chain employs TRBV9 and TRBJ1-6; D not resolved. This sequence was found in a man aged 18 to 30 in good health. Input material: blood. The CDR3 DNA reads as TGTGCCAGCAGCGTCATGGATTCACCCCTCCACTTT. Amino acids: CASSVMDSPLHF.